One and the same sample provided the 8 T cell receptor beta chains below, sequenced in a study of CD8 T cells in Susac syndrome. RNA in amounts of roughly 0.45 to 1 ug was reverse transcribed with random hexamers. TCRdb re-analysed the immunoSEQ multiplex PCR reads in MiXCR, keeping a single row per CDR3 protein. The data show approximately 190,000 distinct CDR3 sequences, with 95% seen just once and around 0.16% held by the top ten. Source material: CD8+ T cells from PBMCs. All receptors come from a human donor with Susac syndrome.

This clonotype showed up just once. V gene TRBV11-2 combines with J gene TRBJ2-7; 7 nucleotides match TRBD1. This CDR3 is built from 17 residues. Trimming at V came to 3 bases and at J to 1 base, leaving 12 bases not matched to a gene. Germline lookup yields CDR1 SGHAT and CDR2 FQNNGV. Written as DNA, the CDR3 is TGTGCCAGCAGCTTGCATTATAGTAGCAGGGGGTCCTACGAGCAGTACTTC. As protein: CASSLHYSSRGSYEQYF.

This chain uses TRBV7-2 with TRBJ2-7; 9 bases map to TRBD1. J lost 3 bases, V lost 6 bases, and 6 bases had no gene match. Germline CDR1 SGHTA, CDR2 FQGNSA. The CDR3 runs to 14 residues. The CDR3 DNA is TGTGCCAGCAGACCCGGGACAGGGCACTACGAGCAGTACTTC. This encodes CASRPGTGHYEQYF.

This chain connects TRBV4-2 to TRBJ2-7; D not certain. Trimming removed 1 base at V and 4 bases at J, with 14 bases between. Germline V gives CDR1 LGHNA, CDR2 YNFKEQ. The CDR3 consists of 15 residues. CDR3 nucleotide sequence: TGTGCCAGCAGCCAAGTAATAGATAGCAATTACGAGCAGTACTTC. Its translation is CASSQVIDSNYEQYF.

Only one count was recorded for this clonotype. This chain joins TRBV2 and TRBJ2-3; TRBD1 matches at 7 bases. V gave up 7 bases and J gave up 1 base; unmatched junction bases: 5. Germline CDR1 is SNHLY and CDR2 is FYNNEI. This CDR3 spans 14 amino acids. CDR3: CASKATGGTDTQYF. The CDR3 region has the DNA TGTGCCAGCAAGGCCACAGGGGGCACAGATACGCAGTATTTT.

This chain joins TRBV27 and TRBJ2-7; 14 positions match TRBD2. V lost 5 bases, J lost 4 bases, and 7 bases stayed unmatched. The CDR3 runs 16 residues. Germline CDR1 is MNHEY and CDR2 is SMNVEV (reference sequence). CDR3 sequence: CASSAGTSGSNYEQYF. As DNA, the CDR3 is TGTGCCAGCAGTGCCGGGACTAGCGGGAGCAATTACGAGCAGTACTTC.

The V and J genes are TRBV29-1 and TRBJ2-2, with 11 bases identical to TRBD1. Germline V CDR1 and CDR2: SQVTM, ANQGSEA. The CDR3 is 16 amino acids. Losses at the gene ends were 1 base for V and 2 bases for J; bases not matched to a gene: 3. Written as DNA, the CDR3 is TGCAGCGTTGAAGGACGGACAGGGGGCAACACCGGGGAGCTGTTTTTT. Translated: CSVEGRTGGNTGELFF.

V usage is TRBV11-2 and J usage is TRBJ1-2; D not resolved. The germline gives CDR1 SGHAT, CDR2 FQNNGV. Trimming pared 1 base from V and 8 bases from J, leaving 11 bases between. The CDR3 spans 13 residues. The DNA of the CDR3 is TGTGCCAGCAGCTTAGGCGGAATGGGAGGCTACACCTTC. Its protein product is CASSLGGMGGYTF.

This rearrangement joins TRBV12-3 or TRBV12-4 to TRBJ2-2; 7 bases agree with TRBD1. V shed 6 bases, J shed 7 bases, and the junction held 8 bases outside the gene matches. This CDR3 contains 14 residues. The CDR3 region has the DNA TGTGCCAGCAGAAATCCAGGGGGACACGGGGAGCTGTTTTTT. Translated: CASRNPGGHGELFF.